The 16 T cell receptor beta chains given below trace back to one sample, sequenced in a study of blood T cell repertoires in COVID-19 (dated by TCRdb to between 2020 and 2021). The library was generated by the immunoSEQ multiplex PCR assay. TCRdb stores this immuneACCESS table with in-frame sequences only. Part of the clones is absent; in the studies checked, under half of the shortfall reflects unresolved V genes, and no reason is known for the rest. The sample includes fewer than 250,000 clones, with around 85% observed a single time. Together, the top ten hold about 2.2% of the sample. Material: peripheral blood. The receptors originated from a woman aged 45-65 years with acute or convalescent COVID-19.

The genes are TRBV18 and TRBJ2-3; possible D gene TRBD1, 5 bases. Trimming pared 3 bases from V and 0 bases from J, leaving 13 bases between. The CDR3 runs to 16 residues. Germline V gene sequence: CDR1 KGHSH, CDR2 LQKENI. CDR3 in DNA: TGTGCCAGCTCACCCCCCGGGCAGGGCAGCACAGATACGCAGTATTTT. It yields the protein CASSPPGQGSTDTQYF.

The chain carries TRBV27 and TRBJ1-2; D might be TRBD1 (6 bases). The CDR3 totals 14 residues. V was trimmed by 6 bases and J by 8 bases, leaving 19 bases between them. CDR1 is MNHEY, CDR2 SMNVEV, per germline (reference sequence). The CDR3 DNA reads TGTGCCAGCAGACTTCTTCGGGGGGCCGGCGGCTACACCTTC. Protein product: CASRLLRGAGGYTF.

V and J are TRBV19 and TRBJ1-1; TRBD1 agrees at 8 bases. Germline V gene data show CDR1 as LNHDA and CDR2 as SQIVND (reference sequence). This CDR3 has 16 amino acids. V was clipped by 7 bases and J by 4 bases; unmatched bases: 14. CDR3 in DNA: TGTGCCAGTATGAGGACAGGGATTACATGGGGCACTGAAGCTTTCTTT. This sequence encodes CASMRTGITWGTEAFF.

The rearrangement uses TRBV3-1 (or the pseudogene TRBV3-2) and TRBJ1-1; no definite D call. In germline, CDR1 is LGHDT, CDR2 YNNKEL (reference sequence). Trimming left V 3 bases short and J 3 bases short, with 23 bases between. This CDR3 spans 18 amino acids. The CDR3 coding sequence is TGTGCCAGCAGCCATGAGTCGAGGGTCAACCGCAAGGACACTGAAGCTTTCTTT. This encodes CASSHESRVNRKDTEAFF.

This clone occurred once. The chain has TRBV5-1 and TRBJ2-7; TRBD2 is a possible D gene (6 bases). CDR3 length equals 13 residues. Trimming removed 2 bases from V and 7 bases from J, with 13 bases in between. Germline-derived CDR1 and CDR2 are SGHRS and YFSETQ. The CDR3 DNA sequence: TGCGCCAGCAGCTTTGTTTGGGGGGAAGAGCAGTACTTC. Residues: CASSFVWGEEQYF.

The chain links TRBV7-3 to TRBJ2-1, with a tentative D call TRBD2 (6 bases). CDR1 and CDR2 (germline): SGHTA, FQGTGA. V lost 5 bases to trimming and J lost 7 bases, with 9 bases between them. This CDR3 contains 12 residues. CDR3 nucleotide sequence: TGTGCCAGCAGCGACCGGGAGAATGAGCAGTTCTTC. Protein product: CASSDRENEQFF.

J is TRBJ1-3 and V is TRBV5-1; D ambiguous. Per germline, CDR1 SGHRS and CDR2 YFSETQ. The CDR3 runs 16 residues. V shed 5 bases and J shed 4 bases, with 19 bases lying between them. For the CDR3, the DNA is TGCGCCAGCAGTTCCGGTGGTTGGGCTGCCGGAAACACCATATATTTT. Protein: CASSSGGWAAGNTIYF.

CDR3 protein: CASSPPGLPYEQYF. CDR3 bases: TGTGCCAGCAGTCCCCCCGGACTACCCTACGAGCAGTACTTC. The chain couples TRBV25-1 to TRBJ2-7, with a weak D call TRBD2 (6 bases). The CDR3 loop spans 14 amino acids. Trimming stripped 5 bases from V and 2 bases from J, with 13 bases between. CDR1 and CDR2 (germline): MGHDK, SYGVNS.

The chain carries TRBV24-1 and TRBJ2-3; 7 positions agree with TRBD1. This CDR3 region has 15 residues. J gave up 1 base and V 7 bases, and 7 bases lay outside the gene matches. Germline CDR1 reads KGHDR; CDR2 reads SFDVKD. In DNA form, the CDR3 reads TGTGCCACCAGGGACAGGTCTATTGGCACAGATACGCAGTATTTT. Protein product: CATRDRSIGTDTQYF.

A few counts support this clone. The chain has TRBV9 and TRBJ2-7; 7 bases match TRBD2. V shed 0 bases and J 4 bases; nucleotides not matched to a gene: 4. Germline V gene sequence: CDR1 SGDLS, CDR2 YYNGEE. The CDR3 totals 14 residues. CDR3 in DNA: TGTGCCAGCAGCGTAGGGGAGGGGCGGTACGAGCAGTACTTC. As protein: CASSVGEGRYEQYF.

The rearrangement joins TRBV30 to TRBJ1-5, with D perhaps matching TRBD1 (6 bases). Germline lookup yields CDR1 GTSNPN and CDR2 SVGIG (reference sequence). This CDR3 has 14 residues. Trimming left V 2 bases short and J 0 bases short, with 8 bases between. CDR3 amino acids: CAWSTGSSNQPQHF. CDR3 DNA sequence: TGTGCCTGGAGTACAGGGAGTAGCAATCAGCCCCAGCATTTT.

About this clone: Different DNA sequences within this sample yield the same CDR3. The chain uses TRBV7-2 and TRBJ1-5; 7 bases align to TRBD1. The V gene end was trimmed by 5 bases and the J gene end by 7 bases; junction bases not matched to a gene: 5. The CDR3 sequence is 13 residues long. CDR1 is SGHTA and CDR2 is FQGNSA in the germline V gene. As DNA, the CDR3 is TGTGCCAGCAGCCCGGACAGGTTCCAGCCCCAGCATTTT. Its protein is CASSPDRFQPQHF.

This clone was observed a single time. The chain joins TRBV24-1 to TRBJ2-1, with 8 bases lining up with TRBD2. V gave up 7 bases and J gave up 10 bases; unmatched junction bases: 14. This CDR3 region has 15 residues. Germline V gene sequence: CDR1 KGHDR, CDR2 SFDVKD. CDR3 in DNA: TGTGCCACCAGCCCATTGGCGGGGGGCCGGGGGGAGCAGTTCTTC. It specifies CATSPLAGGRGEQFF.

CDR3 residues: CASSSIRWAYGYTF. The CDR3 nucleotides read TGTGCCAGCAGCTCAATACGGTGGGCCTATGGCTACACCTTC. This chain links TRBV2 with TRBJ1-2, with D uncertain. Per germline, CDR1 SNHLY and CDR2 FYNNEI. The V gene lost 6 bases and the J gene lost 4 bases, with 15 bases spanning the gap. The CDR3 has 14 residues.

V gene TRBV11-2 combines with J gene TRBJ2-2; D unclear. There are 15 residues in the CDR3. Trimming pared 4 bases from V and 1 base from J, leaving 10 bases between. Germline assignment: CDR1 SGHAT and CDR2 FQNNGV. Here the CDR3 DNA reads TGTGCCAGCAGCTCTGTTGCGGTGAACACCGGGGAGCTGTTTTTT. Residues: CASSSVAVNTGELFF.

The genes are TRBV29-1 and TRBJ1-3; D unclear. Germline-derived CDR1 and CDR2 are SQVTM and ANQGSEA. The CDR3 contains 13 residues. Trimming cost V 3 bases and J 2 bases, with 8 bases left between them. CDR3 protein: CSVESPAGNTIYF. The DNA of the CDR3 is TGCAGCGTTGAGTCGCCGGCTGGAAACACCATATATTTT.